The 32 T cell receptor beta chains in this list originate from one sample, sequenced in a study of cytomegalovirus exposure and HLA in healthy donors. A multiplex PCR was run with 60 Vbeta primers and 13 Jbeta primers. This table comes from immunoSEQ multiplex PCR, and its TCRdb copy is limited to in-frame clones, with some not included. This sample lists around 150,000 clones; its ten largest clones have 2.7%. The sequencing input was PBMCs. The origin of the receptors is a middle-aged man in good health and CMV-seronegative.

The rearrangement uses TRBV19 and TRBJ1-1, with D possibly matching TRBD1 (5 bases). Germline CDR1 is LNHDA and CDR2 is SQIVND (reference sequence). V lost 3 bases, J lost 5 bases, and 10 bases lay in between. The CDR3 is 13 residues long. The CDR3 is CASSILGETEAFF. The CDR3, as DNA: TGTGCCAGTAGTATCCTAGGGGAAACTGAAGCTTTCTTT.

The chain is built from TRBV28 and TRBJ2-5, with D unresolved. The V end was cut by 2 bases, the J end by 4 bases, with 8 bases between. Germline V CDR1 and CDR2: MDHEN, SYDVKM. The CDR3 spans 13 residues. The CDR3 here is CASSLTPLETQYF. CDR3 bases: TGTGCCAGCAGTTTAACTCCCCTAGAGACCCAGTACTTC.

In regard to this clone: A read error may account for a junction end that differs from germline. V is TRBV5-4 and J is TRBJ2-3; perhaps TRBD2 as D (6 bases). Germline loops: CDR1 SGHNT, CDR2 YYREEE (reference sequence). CDR3 size: 15 residues. CDR3 loop: CAGSSSGTSTDTQYF. In DNA, the CDR3 is TGTGCCGGCAGCAGTTCGGGGACTTCAACCGATACGCAGTATTTT.

The J gene is TRBJ2-7, the V gene TRBV5-6, with 7 bases fitting TRBD2. The CDR3 has 16 amino acids. V dropped 4 bases and J dropped 2; count of bases not matched to a gene: 12. The germline V gene has CDR1 SGHDT and CDR2 YYEEEE. The CDR3 nucleotides are TGTGCCAGCAGCGTACAACTGGGGGGGTACCCCTACGAGCAGTACTTC. It encodes CASSVQLGGYPYEQYF.

The V gene is TRBV19, the J gene TRBJ1-2; D uncertain. The germline V and J ends were trimmed by 5 bases and 4 bases, with 5 bases remaining between them. Germline V gives CDR1 LNHDA, CDR2 SQIVND (reference sequence). The CDR3 spans 11 residues. CDR3 coding DNA: TGTGCCAGTAGTCCGGGCTATGGCTACACCTTC. This sequence encodes CASSPGYGYTF.

V is TRBV19 and J is TRBJ1-2, with D unclear. Trimming cost V 5 bases and J 0 bases, with 10 bases left between them. This CDR3 spans 14 amino acids. Germline V gene sequence: CDR1 LNHDA, CDR2 SQIVND (reference sequence). The CDR3, as DNA: TGTGCCAGTAGTCTATATACAGCTAACTATGGCTACACCTTC. This sequence encodes CASSLYTANYGYTF.

The chain recombines TRBV2 with TRBJ2-5, with TRBD2 matching 8 bases. CDR1 and CDR2 from the germline V gene are SNHLY and FYNNEI. With V trimmed by 7 bases and J by 0 bases, 10 bases remained unmatched. This CDR3 region has 16 residues. The DNA for the CDR3 is TGTGCCAGCATTGCCTGGCGGGGGGAACACCAAGAGACCCAGTACTTC. Translated: CASIAWRGEHQETQYF.

For the CDR3, the DNA is TGTGCCAGCAGCGTCCTTTGGGACAGGGGGCGCGGCACTGAAGCTTTCTTT. Amino acids: CASSVLWDRGRGTEAFF. V and J are TRBV7-8 and TRBJ1-1; TRBD1 matches at 12 bases. The CDR3 has 17 residues. Trimming removed 5 bases from V and 4 bases from J; junction bases left unmatched: 11. The V gene's germline CDR1 is SGHVS and CDR2 FQNEAQ.

The chain carries TRBV9 and TRBJ2-7, with D unresolved. This CDR3 region has 15 residues. The V end lost 2 bases, the J end lost 1 base, and 13 bases lay between the germline ends. Germline V gene lookup returns CDR1 SGDLS and CDR2 YYNGEE. CDR3 in amino acids: CASSVRAEFSYEQYF. The CDR3 nucleotides read TGTGCCAGCAGCGTCCGTGCAGAATTTTCCTACGAGCAGTACTTC. Full variable domain (missing parts from reference TRBV9 and TRBJ2-7): DSGVTQTPKHLITATGQRVTLRCSPRSGDLSVYWYQQSLDQGLQFLIQYYNGEERAKGNILERFSAQQFPDLHSELNLSSLELGDSALYFCASSVRAEFSYEQYFGPGTRLTVT.

The chain recombines TRBV12-2 with TRBJ1-4; the table's D call, TRBD1, has no DNA check behind it. TRBV12-2 is recorded as a pseudogene. There are 21 residues in the CDR3. For the CDR3, the DNA is TGTGCAAGTCGCTCCGCGACCAAACCCCTGAAGCCACAGGGAGCTCATGAAAAACTGTTTTTT. Protein: CASRSATKPLKPQGAHEKLFF.

About this clone: The sample has other DNA sequences that encode this CDR3 too. This chain links TRBV6-5 with TRBJ1-2, with 7 bases lining up with TRBD1. Germline values: CDR1 MNHEY, CDR2 SVGAGI. The CDR3 is 14 residues long. The V and J ends lost 0 bases and 2 bases, in that order; junction bases with no gene match: 0. CDR3 in DNA: TGTGCCAGCAGTTACTCGACAGGGAACTATGGCTACACCTTC. Protein: CASSYSTGNYGYTF.

The V and J genes are TRBV13 and TRBJ1-1; TRBD1 might be the D (6 bases). Per germline, CDR1 PRHDT and CDR2 FYEKMQ (reference sequence). Trimming took off 5 bases at V and 1 base at J, with 11 bases between the two ends. This CDR3 region has 14 residues. The CDR3 region has the DNA TGTGCCAGCAGCGAAGGACAGACGAACACTGAAGCTTTCTTT. Its protein product is CASSEGQTNTEAFF.

For this clone: The junction shows a germline mismatch at one end, possibly a read error. V usage is TRBV25-1 and J usage is TRBJ2-7; the D gene is possibly TRBD2 (6 bases). Germline-derived CDR1 and CDR2 are MGHDK and SYGVNS. The CDR3 loop spans 11 amino acids. The CDR3 here is CASSEGTRLDF. In nucleotides, the CDR3 is TGTGCCAGCAGTGAAGGGACTCGACTGGACTTC.

The chain carries TRBV7-3 and TRBJ2-3; D is unresolved. V lost 2 bases and J lost 3, with 6 bases in between. Germline loops: CDR1 SGHTA, CDR2 FQGTGA. The CDR3 is 13 amino acids. The CDR3 here is CASSLLGTDTQYF. In DNA, the CDR3 is TGTGCCAGCAGCTTACTCGGTACAGATACGCAGTATTTT.

The V and J genes are TRBV7-3 and TRBJ2-1, with 11 bases matching TRBD1. CDR1 SGHTA and CDR2 FQGTGA come from the germline V gene. With V trimmed by 5 bases and J by 2 bases, 2 bases remained unmatched. CDR3 length: 15 residues. The CDR3 here is CASSRDRGAYNEQFF. CDR3 sequence (DNA): TGTGCCAGCAGCCGGGACAGGGGGGCCTACAATGAGCAGTTCTTC.

CDR3 residues: CATSRAVGGGAEQYF. The DNA for the CDR3 is TGTGCCACCAGCAGAGCGGTGGGAGGGGGGGCCGAGCAGTACTTC. V gene TRBV15 combines with J gene TRBJ2-7; D possibly corresponds to TRBD2 (7 bases). Germline-derived CDR1 and CDR2 are LNHNV and YYDKDF (reference sequence). The germline V and J ends were trimmed by 1 base and 6 bases, with 16 bases remaining between them. This CDR3 comprises 15 residues.

The chain recombines TRBV5-1 with TRBJ2-2; possibly TRBD2 for D (7 bases). V was trimmed by 4 bases and J by 4 bases, leaving 11 bases between them. The length of the CDR3 is 14 residues. Germline CDR1 and CDR2: SGHRS and YFSETQ. As DNA, the CDR3 is TGCGCCAGCAGCCGGGGAGGGGGCACCGGGGAGCTGTTTTTT. The encoded protein is CASSRGGGTGELFF.

The chain links TRBV27 to TRBJ2-7, with D possibly being TRBD1 (7 bases). This CDR3 is 14 amino acids long. Trimming cost V 4 bases and J 3 bases, with 13 bases left between them. Germline CDR1 reads MNHEY; CDR2 reads SMNVEV (reference sequence). CDR3 sequence: CASSSGGLVYEQYF. CDR3 coding DNA: TGTGCCAGCAGTTCAGGGGGGCTCGTCTACGAGCAGTACTTC.

This chain uses TRBV11-2 with TRBJ1-5; possibly TRBD1 for D (6 bases). V was cut by 1 base and J by 3 bases, with 10 bases left in between. This CDR3 region has 15 residues. Germline V lookup: CDR1 SGHAT, CDR2 FQNNGV. CDR3 nucleotide sequence: TGTGCCAGCAGCTTAGCAGGGGTCGACAATCAGCCCCAGCATTTT. Translating it yields CASSLAGVDNQPQHF.

The chain employs TRBV5-6 and TRBJ1-5, with D possibly TRBD1 on 5 matching bases. The length of the CDR3 is 13 residues. The germline V and J ends were trimmed by 0 bases and 9 bases, with 10 bases remaining between them. Looked up from germline, CDR1 is SGHDT and CDR2 is YYEEEE. The CDR3: CASSLGRAGPQHF. Written as DNA, the CDR3 is TGTGCCAGCAGCTTGGGCAGGGCCGGGCCCCAGCATTTT.

CDR3 DNA sequence: TGTGCCAGTAGTCCAGGGCAGGACTATGGCTACACCTTC. It translates to CASSPGQDYGYTF. This sequence joins TRBV19 and TRBJ1-2, with D perhaps TRBD1 (5 bases). Trimming removed 5 bases from V and 3 bases from J, with 10 bases in between. Germline V gives CDR1 LNHDA, CDR2 SQIVND (reference sequence). This CDR3 is built from 13 residues.

The rearrangement links TRBV5-4 to TRBJ1-6; D ambiguous. This CDR3 spans 17 amino acids. Between the trimmed V and J ends, which lost 0 bases and 0 bases, there was a span of 10 bases. CDR1 SGHNT and CDR2 YYREEE come from the germline V gene (reference sequence). CDR3 nucleotides: TGTGCCAGCAGCTTGGGGATGGAGACCTCCTATAATTCACCCCTCCACTTT. Its translation: CASSLGMETSYNSPLHF.

V is TRBV9 and J is TRBJ1-5; 9 positions agree with TRBD1. J gave up 6 bases and V 2 bases, and 6 bases lay outside the gene matches. Germline V gene sequence: CDR1 SGDLS, CDR2 YYNGEE. This CDR3 is 15 amino acids long. DNA of the CDR3: TGTGCCAGCAGCGTGGGACAGGGCATAACTCAGCCCCAGCATTTT. Amino acid sequence: CASSVGQGITQPQHF.

The chain joins TRBV27 to TRBJ1-3; D is perhaps TRBD1 (6 bases). The CDR3 runs 13 residues. V was trimmed by 5 bases and J by 4 bases, leaving 9 bases between them. Germline V gene data show CDR1 as MNHEY and CDR2 as SMNVEV (reference sequence). Here the CDR3 DNA reads TGTGCCAGCAGTCCCAGGGGAGGAAACACCATATATTTT. It specifies CASSPRGGNTIYF.

CDR3: CASSIARGDTQYF. CDR3 sequence (DNA): TGTGCCAGTAGTATTGCGAGGGGGGATACGCAGTATTTT. The J gene is TRBJ2-3, the V gene TRBV19; perhaps TRBD1 as D (6 bases). V was shortened by 3 bases and J by 6 bases, with 10 bases between the two germline ends. From germline, CDR1 is LNHDA and CDR2 SQIVND (reference sequence). The CDR3 has 13 amino acids. Complete variable domain (other parts from reference TRBV19 and TRBJ2-3): DGGITQSPKYLFRKEGQNVTLSCEQNLNHDAMYWYRQDPGQGLRLIYYSQIVNDFQKGDIAEGYSVSREKKESFPLTVTSAQKNPTAFYLCASSIARGDTQYFGPGTRLTVL.

The chain links TRBV5-7 to TRBJ1-1; 8 bases match TRBD1. TRBV5-7 is an open reading frame, and its role is uncertain. After removal of 0 bases from V and 6 bases from J, the junction contained 10 bases not matched to a gene. The CDR3 loop spans 16 amino acids. The CDR3 coding sequence is TGTGCCAGCAGCTTGGAGGAGCGACAGGGGTTTCCTGAAGCTTTCTTT. Translating it yields CASSLEERQGFPEAFF.

The chain uses TRBV6-1 and TRBJ1-6; the D is unclear. CDR3 length equals 15 residues. The V and J ends lost 4 bases and 0 bases respectively, with 7 bases between them. The germline V gene has CDR1 MNHNS and CDR2 SASEGT. CDR3 sequence (DNA): TGTGCCAGCAGTGGACGGAGCTCCTATAATTCACCCCTCCACTTT. This gives the protein CASSGRSSYNSPLHF.

The chain joins TRBV7-8 to TRBJ1-1, with D tentatively TRBD1 (5 bases). V gave up 3 bases and J gave up 1 base, with 18 bases separating them. From germline, CDR1 is SGHVS and CDR2 FQNEAQ. The CDR3 covers 17 residues. The CDR3 nucleotides are TGTGCCAGCAGCTTGTCAGGGAGGTCGTTGGGGAACACTGAAGCTTTCTTT. Residues: CASSLSGRSLGNTEAFF. The full variable domain, its missing parts supplied by reference TRBV7-8 and TRBJ1-1, is GAGVSQSPRYKVAKRGQDVALRCDPISGHVSLFWYQQALGQGPEFLTYFQNEAQLDKSGLPSDRFFAERPEGSVSTLKIQRTQQEDSAVYLCASSLSGRSLGNTEAFFGQGTRLTVV.

DNA of the CDR3: TGCGCCAGCAGCCAAGTACCCGGGAAGAACACTGAAGCTTTCTTT. It translates to CASSQVPGKNTEAFF. The gene calls are TRBV4-1 and TRBJ1-1; D gene ambiguous. From germline, CDR1 is MGHRA and CDR2 YSYEKL. The germline V and J ends were trimmed by 1 base and 1 base, with 10 bases remaining between them. The CDR3 spans 15 residues.

The chain employs TRBV19 and TRBJ2-1, with a weak D call TRBD2 (6 bases). With 4 bases removed from V and 5 bases from J, the gap between germline ends came to 9 bases. The germline CDR1 and CDR2 sequences are LNHDA and SQIVND (reference sequence). This CDR3 spans 13 amino acids. CDR3 in amino acids: CASSRRGNNEQFF. The CDR3 DNA sequence: TGTGCCAGTAGTAGACGGGGGAACAATGAGCAGTTCTTC. Full variable domain (missing parts from reference TRBV19 and TRBJ2-1): DGGITQSPKYLFRKEGQNVTLSCEQNLNHDAMYWYRQDPGQGLRLIYYSQIVNDFQKGDIAEGYSVSREKKESFPLTVTSAQKNPTAFYLCASSRRGNNEQFFGPGTRLTVL.

The CDR3 DNA reads TGTGCCAGCAGTTTCCAGGGTAGCACAGATACGCAGTATTTT. Amino acid sequence: CASSFQGSTDTQYF. The chain recombines TRBV28 with TRBJ2-3, with D possibly matching TRBD1 (5 bases). Between the trimmed V and J ends, which lost 3 bases and 0 bases, there was a span of 7 bases. The CDR3 is 14 amino acids. Germline V CDR1 and CDR2: MDHEN, SYDVKM.

The chain uses TRBV6-5 and TRBJ2-7, with a weak D call TRBD1 (6 bases). The CDR3 length is 13 residues. Germline loops: CDR1 MNHEY, CDR2 SVGAGI. Trimming pared 8 bases from V and 3 bases from J, leaving 14 bases between. The CDR3 nucleotides are TGTGCCAGCGGGCCTACAGGGATCTACGAGCAGTACTTC. Translating gives CASGPTGIYEQYF.